This T cell receptor beta chain was obtained from a study of OX40 agonist ivuxolimab in advanced cancers. General study points: At doses 0.1 to 3.0 mg/kg, CD4+ and CD8+ clones expanded.

Sampling times: baseline, cycle 4 day 1, cycle 7 day 1. The table came from immunoSEQ multiplex PCR; TCRdb's copy has only in-frame clones and leaves some out. The sample lists some 70,000 clones; about 86% were seen once. This clone has a single count. Antigen specificity is unknown. J lost 0 bases, V lost 5 bases, and 9 bases had no gene match. Germline CDR1 and CDR2: SGHVS and FNYEAQ. The CDR3 length is 17 residues. The gene calls are TRBV7-6 and TRBJ1-3; 8 bases are shared with TRBD1. The source is an adult with an advanced solid tumor such as melanoma, head and neck, liver or kidney cancer. The starting material was CD4+ or CD8+ T cells sorted from blood, obtained in a trial of the OX40 agonist ivuxolimab. CDR3 loop: CASSLRPGQASGNTIYF. The DNA for the CDR3 is TGTGCCAGCAGCCTCAGACCGGGACAGGCCTCTGGAAACACCATATATTTT.